Shown below are 23 T cell receptor beta chains from a single sample sequenced in a study of cytomegalovirus exposure and HLA in healthy donors. Vbeta (60) and Jbeta (13) primers were used in the PCR. The method was immunoSEQ multiplex PCR; TCRdb's version includes in-frame clones alone and lacks a portion of them. Here the sample spans approximately 300,000 clones, roughly four fifths being singletons. The material sequenced was PBMCs. All receptors come from a woman between 40 and 55 years old in good health and CMV-seropositive.

J is TRBJ2-2 and V is TRBV19, with 9 positions matching TRBD1. This CDR3 region has 20 residues. Looked up from germline, CDR1 is LNHDA and CDR2 is SQIVND (reference sequence). J was trimmed by 2 bases and V by 0 bases; bases with no gene match: 13. CDR3 amino acids: CASSIDYRGLISFNTGELFF. As DNA, the CDR3 is TGTGCCAGTAGTATAGATTACAGGGGGCTGATCTCCTTTAACACCGGGGAGCTGTTTTTT.

The chain combines TRBV29-1 with TRBJ1-1, with a weak D call TRBD1 (6 bases). The CDR3 is 14 amino acids. V was cut by 3 bases and J by 0 bases, with 11 bases left in between. Germline V gene sequence: CDR1 SQVTM, CDR2 ANQGSEA. The CDR3 DNA is TGCAGCGTTGAGAAGGACAGCATGAACACTGAAGCTTTCTTT. Protein sequence: CSVEKDSMNTEAFF.

The chain uses TRBV27 and TRBJ1-6; 7 nucleotides align to TRBD1. V dropped 4 bases and J dropped 14; count of bases not matched to a gene: 8. Germline CDR1 MNHEY, CDR2 SMNVEV (reference sequence). CDR3 size: 13 residues. The CDR3 sequence: CASSSGTVLSLHF. The CDR3 region has the DNA TGTGCCAGCAGTTCCGGGACAGTTTTATCCCTCCACTTT.

This chain uses TRBV7-6 with TRBJ2-7, with a tentative D call TRBD2 (5 bases). The CDR3 extends over 15 amino acids. The V end lost 5 bases, the J end lost 3 bases, and 17 bases lay between the germline ends. CDR1 and CDR2 (germline): SGHVS, FNYEAQ. CDR3 nucleotide sequence: TGTGCCAGCAGCCCCAGTCTAGCCGGAAACTACGAGCAGTACTTC. Translation gives CASSPSLAGNYEQYF.

This clone was recorded once. J is TRBJ1-6 and V is TRBV7-2; 8 bases line up with TRBD1. The CDR3 extends over 15 amino acids. Per the germline V gene, CDR1 is SGHTA and CDR2 is FQGNSA. After removal of 5 bases from V and 5 bases from J, the junction contained 5 bases not matched to a gene. The CDR3 DNA follows: TGTGCCAGCAGCCGCGGACAGGGCAATAATTCACCCCTCCACTTT. This gives the protein CASSRGQGNNSPLHF.

The rearrangement links TRBV4-2 to TRBJ2-2; TRBD2 matches 10 bases. CDR1 is LGHNA and CDR2 is YNFKEQ in the germline V gene. After removal of 6 bases from V and 3 bases from J, the junction contained 4 bases not matched to a gene. This CDR3 is 15 amino acids long. CDR3 DNA: TGTGCCAGCAGGCCCGGGACTAGCGACACCGGGGAGCTGTTTTTT. This translates into CASRPGTSDTGELFF.

V is TRBV10-3 and J is TRBJ2-7; 7 bases are a match to TRBD2. The germline gives CDR1 ENHRY, CDR2 SYGVKD. The J segment lost 1 base and the V segment lost 6 bases, leaving 12 bases of the junction unmatched. The CDR3 runs to 16 residues. The chain's CDR3 is CAISGVGGGGSYEQYF. CDR3 bases: TGTGCCATCAGCGGGGTGGGGGGGGGTGGGTCCTACGAGCAGTACTTC.

This chain uses TRBV6-6 with TRBJ2-1, with D perhaps matching TRBD2 (5 bases). Germline V CDR1 and CDR2: MNHNY, SVGAGI (reference sequence). The V end lost 2 bases, the J end lost 9 bases, and 14 bases lay between the germline ends. The CDR3 runs 14 residues. This chain's CDR3 is CASSYTLAGFEQFF. In DNA, the CDR3 is TGTGCCAGCAGTTACACGCTAGCAGGTTTTGAGCAGTTCTTC.

V is TRBV7-9 and J is TRBJ2-2; 12 bases align to TRBD2. CDR3 length: 16 residues. Germline V gene sequence: CDR1 SEHNR, CDR2 FQNEAQ (reference sequence). Unmatched junction bases numbered 5, after V lost 5 bases and J lost 4 bases. The CDR3 nucleotides read TGTGCCAGCAGCCGTCTAGCGGGGGGGTCCACCGGGGAGCTGTTTTTT. Residues: CASSRLAGGSTGELFF.

The chain links TRBV7-2 to TRBJ2-7; the match to TRBD2 covers 7 bases. This CDR3 spans 14 amino acids. V was pared by 2 bases and J by 5 bases, with 6 bases of the junction left unmatched. The germline V gene has CDR1 SGHTA and CDR2 FQGNSA. CDR3 sequence: CASSLFGGENEQYF. The CDR3 bases are TGTGCCAGCAGCTTATTTGGGGGGGAAAACGAGCAGTACTTC.

The chain is built from TRBV6-1 and TRBJ1-2, with D maybe TRBD1 (5 bases). V dropped 6 bases and J dropped 4 bases, with 15 bases sitting between them. This CDR3 comprises 14 residues. Germline CDR1 is MNHNS and CDR2 is SASEGT. The CDR3 is CASSPSRELYGYTF. CDR3 coding DNA: TGTGCCAGCAGCCCCAGCAGGGAACTCTATGGCTACACCTTC.

The chain recombines TRBV6-5 with TRBJ2-3; the D is unclear. With 2 bases removed from V and 0 bases from J, the gap between germline ends came to 3 bases. Germline CDR1 reads MNHEY; CDR2 reads SVGAGI. There are 13 residues in the CDR3. The CDR3 DNA reads as TGTGCCAGCAGTTACCCTAGCACAGATACGCAGTATTTT. It specifies CASSYPSTDTQYF.

J is TRBJ2-5 and V is TRBV5-4; no clear D gene. Between the trimmed V and J ends, which lost 1 base and 5 bases, there was a span of 12 bases. Germline assignment: CDR1 SGHNT and CDR2 YYREEE (reference sequence). This CDR3 has 14 residues. CDR3 coding DNA: TGTGCCAGCAGCTTGAGCCTTCGAGAGGAGACCCAGTACTTC. It yields the protein CASSLSLREETQYF. Full variable domain (outside the CDR3, taken from reference TRBV5-4 and TRBJ2-5): ETGVTQSPTHLIKTRGQQVTLRCSSQSGHNTVSWYQQALGQGPQFIFQYYREEENGRGNFPPRFSGLQFPNYSSELNVNALELDDSALYLCASSLSLREETQYFGPGTRLLVL.

The chain recombines TRBV6-5 with TRBJ1-4; 7 bases line up with TRBD1. CDR3 size: 12 residues. V lost 6 bases to trimming and J lost 5 bases; unmatched junction nucleotides: 0. CDR1 MNHEY and CDR2 SVGAGI come from the germline V gene. This CDR3 is CASRDRNEKLFF. DNA for the CDR3: TGTGCCAGCAGGGACAGGAATGAAAAACTGTTTTTT.

V and J are TRBV6-5 and TRBJ2-7; TRBD2 aligns across 11 bases. With 0 bases clipped from V and 6 bases from J, the junction kept 4 bases outside the gene matches. CDR3 size: 15 residues. Germline values: CDR1 MNHEY, CDR2 SVGAGI. CDR3 sequence reads: CASSYSRLAGLEQYF. CDR3 bases: TGTGCCAGCAGTTACTCGAGACTAGCGGGACTCGAGCAGTACTTC.

This rearrangement joins TRBV27 to TRBJ2-7; 10 bases map to TRBD2. The CDR3 length is 16 residues. V lost 3 bases, J lost 2 bases, and 7 bases stayed unmatched. Germline V gene data show CDR1 as MNHEY and CDR2 as SMNVEV (reference sequence). In DNA, the CDR3 is TGTGCCAGCAGTTTTATACCTAGCGGGAGCCCCTACGAGCAGTACTTC. This translates into CASSFIPSGSPYEQYF.

The rearrangement uses TRBV5-6 and TRBJ1-3; 10 bases agree with TRBD1. The CDR3 totals 14 residues. V trimming: 0 bases; J trimming: 7 bases; junction bases outside the gene matches: 1. Germline V CDR1 and CDR2: SGHDT, YYEEEE. DNA for the CDR3: TGTGCCAGCAGCTTGGGACAGGGGGCGAACACCATATATTTT. Its translation: CASSLGQGANTIYF.

This chain connects TRBV29-1 to TRBJ1-1; D gene uncertain. This CDR3 comprises 13 residues. V was trimmed by 4 bases and J by 0 bases, leaving 9 bases between them. The germline CDR1 and CDR2 sequences are SQVTM and ANQGSEA. The CDR3 DNA is TGCAGCGTTGTGGCAGGCTTGAACACTGAAGCTTTCTTT. Translated, it gives CSVVAGLNTEAFF. The full variable domain, rest sourced from reference TRBV29-1 and TRBJ1-1, is SAVISQKPSRDICQRGTSLTIQCQVDSQVTMMFWYRQQPGQSLTLIATANQGSEATYESGFVIDKFPISRPNLTFSTLTVSNMSPEDSSIYLCSVVAGLNTEAFFGQGTRLTVV.

The chain couples TRBV2 to TRBJ2-2; D possibly corresponds to TRBD1 (6 bases). V was cut by 6 bases and J by 6 bases, with 20 bases left in between. Germline V gene data show CDR1 as SNHLY and CDR2 as FYNNEI. There are 16 residues in the CDR3. The CDR3 nucleotides read TGTGCCAGCAGCGACTTAGGCTCACAGGGCTCCGGGGAGCTGTTTTTT. Its translation is CASSDLGSQGSGELFF. Together with reference TRBV2 and TRBJ2-2, the CDR3 gives the full variable domain: EPEVTQTPSHQVTQMGQEVILRCVPISNHLYFYWYRQILGQKVEFLVSFYNNEISEKSEIFDDQFSVERPDGSNFTLKIRSTKLEDSAMYFCASSDLGSQGSGELFFGEGSRLTVL.

The J gene is TRBJ2-7, the V gene TRBV6-5, with 7 positions matching TRBD1. J was trimmed by 2 bases and V by 4 bases; bases with no gene match: 2. The CDR3 totals 13 residues. Germline V gives CDR1 MNHEY, CDR2 SVGAGI. This CDR3 reads CASSSQGTYEQYF. The CDR3 bases are TGTGCCAGCAGTTCACAGGGGACCTACGAGCAGTACTTC.

This CDR3 reads CASRPPSLGGTLTQYF. Written as DNA, the CDR3 is TGTGCCAGCAGACCCCCCTCCCTCGGCGGGACGCTTACCCAGTACTTC. This rearrangement joins TRBV25-1 to TRBJ2-5; maybe TRBD2 (6 bases). The CDR3 has 16 amino acids. CDR1 is MGHDK, CDR2 SYGVNS, per germline. Trimming stripped 6 bases from V and 8 bases from J, with 25 bases between.

The chain uses TRBV6-5 and TRBJ2-2; D ambiguous. Germline V gene sequence: CDR1 MNHEY, CDR2 SVGAGI. This CDR3 contains 13 residues. Trimming stripped 7 bases from V and 1 base from J, with 7 bases between. This CDR3 is CASKPVNTGELFF. The DNA of the CDR3 is TGTGCCAGCAAGCCGGTGAACACCGGGGAGCTGTTTTTT.

This clone appeared once. The gene calls are TRBV25-1 and TRBJ2-5; 7 bases fit TRBD2. CDR1 and CDR2 from the germline V gene are MGHDK and SYGVNS. Germline trimming cut 3 bases from V and 5 bases from J; bases unmatched to any gene: 9. This CDR3 has 15 residues. The CDR3 spells CASSEGRVAPETQYF. The CDR3 bases are TGTGCCAGCAGTGAGGGGAGGGTTGCTCCGGAGACCCAGTACTTC. Filled out from reference TRBV25-1 and TRBJ2-5, the complete variable domain reads EADIYQTPRYLVIGTGKKITLECSQTMGHDKMYWYQQDPGMELHLIHYSYGVNSTEKGDLSSESTVSRIRTEHFPLTLESARPSHTSQYLCASSEGRVAPETQYFGPGTRLLVL.